This passage covers 3 T cell receptor beta chains from one sample sequenced in a study of blood T cell repertoires in COVID-19. Assay used: immunoSEQ multiplex PCR; TCRdb lists only in-frame clones, some missing. The sample has 150,000 to 200,000 clones, around 89% seen once; the top ten hold around 8%. The sequencing input was PBMCs or T cells enriched from blood (not recorded which). Every receptor here comes from a woman younger than 30 who had recovered from COVID-19.

The V and J genes are TRBV4-1 and TRBJ1-1; 9 bases fit TRBD1. The CDR3 is 15 residues long. The germline V gene encodes CDR1 MGHRA and CDR2 YSYEKL. The trim removed 3 bases at V and 4 bases at J, leaving 6 bases unmatched. CDR3 nucleotide sequence: TGCGCCAGCAGCCACGCAGAGACAGGGGGCACTGAAGCTTTCTTT. Translation: CASSHAETGGTEAFF.

This chain uses TRBV3-1 (or the pseudogene TRBV3-2) with TRBJ2-7; 7 positions agree with TRBD2. With V trimmed by 4 bases and J by 7 bases, 4 bases remained unmatched. CDR1 and CDR2 from the germline V gene are LGHDT and YNNKEL (reference sequence). The CDR3 is 12 residues long. In DNA form, the CDR3 reads TGTGCCAGCAGCCTATCCGGGGGGGAGCAGTACTTC. Protein: CASSLSGGEQYF.

This sequence joins TRBV28 and TRBJ2-7; maybe TRBD1 (5 bases). V lost 4 bases, J lost 0 bases, and 16 bases lay in between. The CDR3 is 16 residues long. Germline lookup yields CDR1 MDHEN and CDR2 SYDVKM. The CDR3 coding sequence is TGTGCCAGCAGTTCCCCCTCAGGGCCCGGCTCCTACGAGCAGTACTTC. Encoded protein: CASSSPSGPGSYEQYF.